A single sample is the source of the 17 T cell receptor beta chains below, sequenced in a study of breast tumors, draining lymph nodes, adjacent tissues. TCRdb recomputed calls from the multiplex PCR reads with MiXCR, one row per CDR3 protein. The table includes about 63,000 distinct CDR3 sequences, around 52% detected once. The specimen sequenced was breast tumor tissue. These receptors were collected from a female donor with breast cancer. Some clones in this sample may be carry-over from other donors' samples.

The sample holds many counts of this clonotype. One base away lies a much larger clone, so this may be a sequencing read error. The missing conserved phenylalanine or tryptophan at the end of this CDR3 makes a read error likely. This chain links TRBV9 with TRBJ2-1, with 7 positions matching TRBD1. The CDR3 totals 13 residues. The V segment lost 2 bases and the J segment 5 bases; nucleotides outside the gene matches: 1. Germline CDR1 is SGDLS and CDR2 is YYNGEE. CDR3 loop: CASSVGQNNEQFS. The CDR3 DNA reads TGTGCCAGCAGCGTGGGACAGAACAATGAGCAGTTCTCC.

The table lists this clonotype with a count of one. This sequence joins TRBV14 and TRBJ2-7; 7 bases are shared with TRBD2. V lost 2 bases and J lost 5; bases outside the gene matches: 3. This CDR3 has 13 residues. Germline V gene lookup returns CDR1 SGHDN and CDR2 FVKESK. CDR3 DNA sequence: TGTGCCAGCAGCCAATGGGAGGGGAACGAGCAGTACTTC. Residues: CASSQWEGNEQYF.

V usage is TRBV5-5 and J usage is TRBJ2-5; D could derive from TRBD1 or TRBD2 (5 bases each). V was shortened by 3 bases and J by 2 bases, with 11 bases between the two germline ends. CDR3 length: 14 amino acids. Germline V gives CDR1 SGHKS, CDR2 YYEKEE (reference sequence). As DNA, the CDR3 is TGTGCCAGCAGCTCCTGGGACGTACAAGAGACCCAGTACTTC. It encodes CASSSWDVQETQYF.

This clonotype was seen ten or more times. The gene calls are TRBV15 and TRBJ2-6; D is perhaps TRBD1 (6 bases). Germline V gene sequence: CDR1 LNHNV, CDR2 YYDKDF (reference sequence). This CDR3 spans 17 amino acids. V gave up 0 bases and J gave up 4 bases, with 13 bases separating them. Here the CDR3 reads CATSREVGTGGANVLTF. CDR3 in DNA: TGTGCCACCAGCAGAGAGGTTGGTACAGGGGGGGCCAACGTCCTGACTTTC.

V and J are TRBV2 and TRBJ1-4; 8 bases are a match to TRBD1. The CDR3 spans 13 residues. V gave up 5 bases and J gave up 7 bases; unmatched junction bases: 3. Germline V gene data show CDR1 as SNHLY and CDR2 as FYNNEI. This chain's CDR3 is CASSQQGGEKLFF. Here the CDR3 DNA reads TGTGCCAGCAGTCAACAGGGGGGTGAAAAACTGTTTTTT.

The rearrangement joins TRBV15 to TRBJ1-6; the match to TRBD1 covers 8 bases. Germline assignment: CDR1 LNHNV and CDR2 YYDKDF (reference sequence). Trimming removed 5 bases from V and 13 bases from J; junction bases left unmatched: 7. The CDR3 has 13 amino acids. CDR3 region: CATSPSGGSPLHF. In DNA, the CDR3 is TGTGCCACCAGCCCTTCAGGGGGCTCGCCCCTCCACTTT.

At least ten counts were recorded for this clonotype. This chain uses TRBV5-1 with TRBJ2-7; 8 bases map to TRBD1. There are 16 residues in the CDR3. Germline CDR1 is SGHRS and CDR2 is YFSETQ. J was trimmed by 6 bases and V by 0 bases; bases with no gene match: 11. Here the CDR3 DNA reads TGCGCCAGCAGCTTGGTCCCCGGGACAGGAGGTGGCGAGCAGTACTTC. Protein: CASSLVPGTGGGEQYF.

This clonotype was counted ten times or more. The CDR3: CASRLAGGGEQYF. CDR3 bases: TGTGCCAGCCGACTAGCGGGAGGTGGGGAGCAGTACTTC. The chain employs TRBV27 and TRBJ2-7, with 13 bases that match TRBD2. This CDR3 comprises 13 residues. The ends lost 8 bases at V and 7 bases at J; junction bases unmatched: 5. Germline loops: CDR1 MNHEY, CDR2 SMNVEV (reference sequence).

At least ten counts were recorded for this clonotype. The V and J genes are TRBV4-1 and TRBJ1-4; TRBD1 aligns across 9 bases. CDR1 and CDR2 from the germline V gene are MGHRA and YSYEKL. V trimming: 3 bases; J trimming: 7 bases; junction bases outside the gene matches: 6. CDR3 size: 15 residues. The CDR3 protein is CASSHAQGAGEKLFF. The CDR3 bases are TGCGCCAGCAGCCATGCACAGGGGGCCGGTGAAAAACTGTTTTTT.

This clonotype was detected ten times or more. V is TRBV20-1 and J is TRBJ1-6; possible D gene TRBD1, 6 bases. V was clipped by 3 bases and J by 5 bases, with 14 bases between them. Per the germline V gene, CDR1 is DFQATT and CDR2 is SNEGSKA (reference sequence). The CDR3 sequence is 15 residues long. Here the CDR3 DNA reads TGCAGTGCTAGGCGTGCAGGGGTGGATAATTCACCCCTCCACTTT. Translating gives CSARRAGVDNSPLHF.

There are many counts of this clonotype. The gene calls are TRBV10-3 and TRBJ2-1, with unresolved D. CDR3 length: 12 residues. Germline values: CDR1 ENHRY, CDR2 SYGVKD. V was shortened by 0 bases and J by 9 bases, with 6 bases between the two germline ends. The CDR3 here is CAISESLGEQFF. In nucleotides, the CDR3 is TGTGCCATCAGTGAGTCCTTGGGTGAGCAGTTCTTC.

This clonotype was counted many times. CDR3 sequence reads: CASSPRTGFEDGYTF. In nucleotides, the CDR3 is TGTGCCAGCTCACCCCGGACAGGGTTTGAGGATGGCTACACCTTC. The V and J genes are TRBV18 and TRBJ1-2, with 8 bases that match TRBD1. Germline CDR1 KGHSH, CDR2 LQKENI. This CDR3 comprises 15 residues. V trimming: 3 bases; J trimming: 6 bases; junction bases outside the gene matches: 9.

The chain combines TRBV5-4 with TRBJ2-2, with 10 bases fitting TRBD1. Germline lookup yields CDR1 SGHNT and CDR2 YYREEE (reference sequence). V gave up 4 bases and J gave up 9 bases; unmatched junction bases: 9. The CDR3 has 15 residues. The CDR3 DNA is TGTGCCAGCAGCGTGGACAGGGGGAAGACCTGGGAGCTGTTTTTT. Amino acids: CASSVDRGKTWELFF.

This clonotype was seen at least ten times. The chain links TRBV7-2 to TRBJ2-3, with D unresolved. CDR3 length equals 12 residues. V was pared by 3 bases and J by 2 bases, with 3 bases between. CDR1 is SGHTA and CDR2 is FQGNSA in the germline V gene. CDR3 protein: CASSFSTDTQYF. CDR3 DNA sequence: TGTGCCAGCAGCTTTTCCACAGATACGCAGTATTTT.

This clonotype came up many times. The CDR3 coding sequence is TGTGCCAGCATCCGACAAACCGGGATCCGCGGGGAGCTGTTTTTT. It encodes CASIRQTGIRGELFF. The chain is built from TRBV7-2 and TRBJ2-2, with D possibly matching TRBD2 (5 bases). Trimming shortened V by 7 bases and J by 7 bases, and 19 bases separated the two germline ends. Germline loops: CDR1 SGHTA, CDR2 FQGNSA. The CDR3 totals 15 residues. Drawing the rest from reference TRBV7-2 and TRBJ2-2, the complete variable domain is GAGVSQSPSNKVTEKGKDVELRCDPISGHTALYWYRQSLGQGLEFLIYFQGNSAPDKSGLPSDRFSAERTGGSVSTLTIQRTQQEDSAVYLCASIRQTGIRGELFFGEGSRLTVL.

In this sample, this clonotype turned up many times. The CDR3 region has the DNA TGTGCCAGCAGTTTATCTTCCGGGACAGCCTACAATGAGCAGTTCTTC. Translation gives CASSLSSGTAYNEQFF. This sequence joins TRBV27 and TRBJ2-1, with TRBD1 matching 7 bases. J gave up 2 bases and V 0 bases, and 4 bases lay outside the gene matches. This CDR3 region has 16 residues. Germline CDR1 MNHEY, CDR2 SMNVEV (reference sequence).

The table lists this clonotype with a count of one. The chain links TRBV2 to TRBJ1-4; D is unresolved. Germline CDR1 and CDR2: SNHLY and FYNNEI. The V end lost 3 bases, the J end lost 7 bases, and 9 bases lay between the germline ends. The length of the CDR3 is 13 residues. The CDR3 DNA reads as TGTGCCAGCAGTGAGCGGGGTAGTGAAAAACTGTTTTTT. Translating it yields CASSERGSEKLFF.